The count of the clone carrying this T cell receptor beta chain is one. Its specificity is unknown. The authors extracted RNA and reverse transcribed it into cDNA as the sequencing template. TCRdb's copy holds only in-frame clones and misses some; the assay was immunoSEQ multiplex PCR. The data hold about 210,000 clones, with about 40% observed a single time. The treatment: oral pan-JAK inhibitor, 5-10 mg twice daily. Starting from PBMCs, sorting isolated CD4+ and CD8+ T cells. The sample comes from a study of CD8+ T cells in alopecia areata. Study-level points and caveats: Clarity of TCR sharing across patients fell short of that in mice, possibly HLA-related. One nonresponder makes the tie between baseline CD8+ expansion and response uncertain.

Germline V gene data show CDR1 as MGHDK and CDR2 as SYGVNS. V lost 3 bases to trimming and J lost 2 bases, with 7 bases between them. This CDR3 spans 13 amino acids. The gene calls are TRBV25-1 and TRBJ1-2; no definite D call. This specimen consisted of CD4+ T cells sorted from blood, obtained at approximately week 36, from a patient treated with tofacitinib. The receptor was isolated from a human donor with alopecia areata. CDR3 DNA sequence: TGTGCCAGCAGTGACGTAGGAAACTATGGCTACACCTTC. This translates into CASSDVGNYGYTF.